This TCR beta chain comes out of a study of cytomegalovirus exposure and HLA in healthy donors. Findings and caveats of the study: Rare sequences made up most TCRs, while some public TCRs were found in many donors. Among TCR beta chains, those listed as cytomegalovirus-associated numbered 164. Later work associated fewer than 20,000 TCR beta sequences with HLA alleles at 0.05 false discovery rate.

The length of the CDR3 is 12 residues. Between the trimmed V and J ends, which lost 1 base and 13 bases, there was a span of 12 bases. CDR1 is SGHRS, CDR2 YFSETQ, per germline. This clone was seen a few times. Antigen unknown. PCR involved 60 Vbeta and 13 Jbeta primers. In the original processing: Per a later analysis, the number of unique TCR beta chains was about 80 million, of which about 11 million were shared. Here immunoSEQ multiplex PCR was the method, and the copy in TCRdb shows in-frame clones only, minus some. From that table come the V and J calls and clone size; the DNA was used to work out D and trimming. The sample consists of about 110,000 clones, 60% to 80% of them appearing once.

The TCR comes from a female donor in good health and CMV-seronegative. Sequenced: PBMCs. V and J are TRBV5-1 and TRBJ2-1; TRBD1 is a possible D gene (6 bases). The CDR3: CASSLSLGQQFF. The CDR3 DNA reads as TGCGCCAGCAGCTTGTCTTTGGGACAACAGTTCTTC.